At least ten counts were recorded for the clone carrying this TCR beta chain. The antigen is not known. V was shortened by 1 base and J by 5 bases, with 12 bases between the two germline ends. Germline lookup yields CDR1 MNHEY and CDR2 SMNVEV (reference sequence). CDR3 length: 16 amino acids. The authors gated naive CD8 T cells as CD8+CD4-CCR7+CD45RA+ for sorting. The sample comes from a study of molecular identifiers for immune sequencing clone quantification. Study results and limitations: Identical barcode-sharing TCR molecules could lead to underestimated sizes for highly expanded clones. Clones carrying above 20 RNA copies accounted for over 99% of effector molecules, under 1% in naive cells.

Bulk TCR libraries were made with methods that had been previously described and with listed TCR primers. TCRdb itself ran the PCR reads through MiXCR, one entry per CDR3 protein. Of some 680,000 distinct CDR3 sequences listed, roughly 27% are singletons. Sequencing was carried out using naive CD8+ T cells from blood, with Jurkat cell RNA spiked in. Described subset: FACS-sorted CD8+CD4-CCR7+CD45RA+ naive T cells. The TCR originated in a human donor in good health. Some libraries in this study had Jurkat cell RNA spiked in. V and J are TRBV27 and TRBJ1-6; D is perhaps TRBD1 (5 bases). CDR3 bases: TGTGCCAGCAGTTTATGGGCAGGGAACAATAATTCACCCCTCCACTTT. Translation: CASSLWAGNNNSPLHF.